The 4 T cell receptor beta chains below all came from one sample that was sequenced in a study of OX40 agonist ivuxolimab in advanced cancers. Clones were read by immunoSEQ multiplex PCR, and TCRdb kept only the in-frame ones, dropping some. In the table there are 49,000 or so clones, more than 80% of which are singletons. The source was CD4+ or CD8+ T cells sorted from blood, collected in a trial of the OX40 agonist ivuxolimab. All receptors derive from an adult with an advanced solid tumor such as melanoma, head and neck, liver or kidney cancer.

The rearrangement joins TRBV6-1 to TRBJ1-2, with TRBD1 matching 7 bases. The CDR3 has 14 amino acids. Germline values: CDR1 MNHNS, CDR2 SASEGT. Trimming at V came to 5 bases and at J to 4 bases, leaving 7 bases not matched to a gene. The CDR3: CASSISGGIYGYTF. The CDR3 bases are TGTGCCAGCAGTATCTCAGGGGGTATCTATGGCTACACCTTC.

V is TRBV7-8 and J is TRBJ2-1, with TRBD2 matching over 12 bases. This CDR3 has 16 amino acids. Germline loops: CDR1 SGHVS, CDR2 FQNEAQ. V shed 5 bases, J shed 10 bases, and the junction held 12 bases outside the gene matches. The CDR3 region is CASSPSRLAGEQEQFF. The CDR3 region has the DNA TGTGCCAGCAGCCCTTCACGACTAGCGGGAGAACAGGAGCAGTTCTTC.

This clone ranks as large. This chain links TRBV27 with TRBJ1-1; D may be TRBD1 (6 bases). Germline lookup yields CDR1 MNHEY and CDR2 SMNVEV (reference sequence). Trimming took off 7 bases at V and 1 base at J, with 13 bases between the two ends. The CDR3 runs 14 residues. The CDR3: CASKTGHTNTEAFF. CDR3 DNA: TGTGCCAGCAAGACGGGACATACGAACACTGAAGCTTTCTTT.

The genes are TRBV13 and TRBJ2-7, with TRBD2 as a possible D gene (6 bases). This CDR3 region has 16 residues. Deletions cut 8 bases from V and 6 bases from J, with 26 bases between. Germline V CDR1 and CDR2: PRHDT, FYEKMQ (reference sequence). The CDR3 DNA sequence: TGTGCCAGCTCGAGGGAGATGGGGCGGAGGGTGGGCGAGCAGTACTTC. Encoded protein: CASSREMGRRVGEQYF.